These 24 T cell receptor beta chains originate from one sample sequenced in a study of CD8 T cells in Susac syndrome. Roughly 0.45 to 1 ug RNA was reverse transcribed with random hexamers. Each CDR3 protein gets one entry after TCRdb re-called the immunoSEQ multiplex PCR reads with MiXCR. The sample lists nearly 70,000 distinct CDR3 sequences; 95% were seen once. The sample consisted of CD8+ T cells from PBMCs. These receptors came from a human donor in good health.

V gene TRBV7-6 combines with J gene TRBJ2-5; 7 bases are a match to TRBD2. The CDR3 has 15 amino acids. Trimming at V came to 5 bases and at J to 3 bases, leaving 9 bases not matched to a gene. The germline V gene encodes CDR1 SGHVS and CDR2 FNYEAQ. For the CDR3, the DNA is TGTGCCAGCAGCCCAACGCATCTAGCGGAAGAGACCCAGTACTTC. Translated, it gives CASSPTHLAEETQYF.

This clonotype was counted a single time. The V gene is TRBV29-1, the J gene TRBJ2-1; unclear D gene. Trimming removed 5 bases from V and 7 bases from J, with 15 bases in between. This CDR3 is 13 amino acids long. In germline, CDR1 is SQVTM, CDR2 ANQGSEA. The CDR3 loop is CSVFGWDENEQFF. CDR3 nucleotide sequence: TGCAGCGTTTTTGGGTGGGATGAAAATGAGCAGTTCTTC.

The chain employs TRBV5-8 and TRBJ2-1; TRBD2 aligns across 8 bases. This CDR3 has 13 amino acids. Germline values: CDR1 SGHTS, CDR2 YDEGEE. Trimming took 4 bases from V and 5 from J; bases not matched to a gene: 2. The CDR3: CASSPGGNNEQFF. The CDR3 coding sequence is TGTGCCAGCAGCCCGGGAGGGAACAATGAGCAGTTCTTC.

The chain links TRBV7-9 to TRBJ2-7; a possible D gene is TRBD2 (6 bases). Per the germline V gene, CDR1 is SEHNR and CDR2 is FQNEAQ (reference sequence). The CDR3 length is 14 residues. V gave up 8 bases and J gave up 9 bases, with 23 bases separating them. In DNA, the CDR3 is TGTGCCAGCGATAGGTCGGGGACTGGACTTGGGCAGTACGTC. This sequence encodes CASDRSGTGLGQYV.

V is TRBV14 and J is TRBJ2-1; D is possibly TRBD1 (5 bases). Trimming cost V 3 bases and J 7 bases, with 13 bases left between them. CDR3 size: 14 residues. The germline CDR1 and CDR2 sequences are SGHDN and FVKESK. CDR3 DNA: TGTGCCAGCAGCCATTCCGGACATTTTAATGAGCAGTTCTTC. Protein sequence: CASSHSGHFNEQFF.

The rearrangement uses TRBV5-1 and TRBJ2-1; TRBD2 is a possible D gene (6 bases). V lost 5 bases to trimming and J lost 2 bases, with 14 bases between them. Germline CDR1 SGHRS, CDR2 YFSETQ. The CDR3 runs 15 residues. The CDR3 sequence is CASRLAREPYNEQFF. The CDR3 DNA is TGCGCCAGCAGACTGGCCCGGGAGCCCTACAATGAGCAGTTCTTC. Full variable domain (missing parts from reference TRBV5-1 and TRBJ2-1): KAGVTQTPRYLIKTRGQQVTLSCSPISGHRSVSWYQQTPGQGLQFLFEYFSETQRNKGNFPGRFSGRQFSNSRSEMNVSTLELGDSALYLCASRLAREPYNEQFFGPGTRLTVL.

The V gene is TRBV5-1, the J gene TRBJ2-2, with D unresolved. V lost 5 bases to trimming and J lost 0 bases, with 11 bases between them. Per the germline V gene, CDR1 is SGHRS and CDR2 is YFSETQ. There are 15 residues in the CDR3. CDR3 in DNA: TGCGCCAGCAGTAGGCCGGCGGCGAACACCGGGGAGCTGTTTTTT. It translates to CASSRPAANTGELFF.

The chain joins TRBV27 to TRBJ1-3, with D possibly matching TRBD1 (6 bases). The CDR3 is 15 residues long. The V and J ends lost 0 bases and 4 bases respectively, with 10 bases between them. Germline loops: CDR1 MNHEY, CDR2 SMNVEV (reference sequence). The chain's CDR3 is CASSLSTGGGNTIYF. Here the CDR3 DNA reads TGTGCCAGCAGTTTATCGACAGGAGGGGGAAACACCATATATTTT.

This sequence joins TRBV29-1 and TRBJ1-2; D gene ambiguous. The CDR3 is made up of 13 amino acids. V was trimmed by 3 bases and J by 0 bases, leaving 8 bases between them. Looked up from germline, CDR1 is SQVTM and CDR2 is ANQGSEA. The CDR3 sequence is CSVDMLSNYGYTF. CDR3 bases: TGCAGCGTTGATATGCTATCTAACTATGGCTACACCTTC.

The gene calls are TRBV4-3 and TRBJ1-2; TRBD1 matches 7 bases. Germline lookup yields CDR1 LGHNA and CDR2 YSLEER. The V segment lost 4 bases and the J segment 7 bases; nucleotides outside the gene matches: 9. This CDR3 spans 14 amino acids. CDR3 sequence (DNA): TGCGCCAGCAGCCCTTCGACAGGGTCCTCTGGCTACACCTTC. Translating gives CASSPSTGSSGYTF.

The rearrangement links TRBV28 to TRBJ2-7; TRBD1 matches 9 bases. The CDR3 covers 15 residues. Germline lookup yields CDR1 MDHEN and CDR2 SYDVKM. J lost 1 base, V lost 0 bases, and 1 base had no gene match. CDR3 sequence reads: CASSLWGTGSYEQYF. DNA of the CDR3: TGTGCCAGCAGTTTATGGGGGACAGGGTCCTACGAGCAGTACTTC.

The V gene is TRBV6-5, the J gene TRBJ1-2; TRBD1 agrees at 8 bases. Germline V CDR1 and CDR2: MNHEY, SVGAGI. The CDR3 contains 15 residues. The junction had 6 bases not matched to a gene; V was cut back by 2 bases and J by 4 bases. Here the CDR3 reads CASSYPTGAGYGYTF. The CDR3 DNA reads TGTGCCAGCAGTTACCCGACAGGGGCCGGCTATGGCTACACCTTC.

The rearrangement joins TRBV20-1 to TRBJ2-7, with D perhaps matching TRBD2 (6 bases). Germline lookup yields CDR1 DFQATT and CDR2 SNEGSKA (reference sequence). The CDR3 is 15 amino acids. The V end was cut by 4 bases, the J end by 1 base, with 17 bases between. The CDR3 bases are TGCAGTGCTACCACCCCGGGACTCCGTTCCTACGAGCAGTACTTC. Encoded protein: CSATTPGLRSYEQYF.

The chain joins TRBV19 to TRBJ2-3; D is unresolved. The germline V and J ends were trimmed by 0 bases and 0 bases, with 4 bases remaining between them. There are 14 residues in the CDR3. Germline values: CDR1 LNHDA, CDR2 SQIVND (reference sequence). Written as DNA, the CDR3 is TGTGCCAGTAGTATAGACCCCAGCACAGATACGCAGTATTTT. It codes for CASSIDPSTDTQYF.

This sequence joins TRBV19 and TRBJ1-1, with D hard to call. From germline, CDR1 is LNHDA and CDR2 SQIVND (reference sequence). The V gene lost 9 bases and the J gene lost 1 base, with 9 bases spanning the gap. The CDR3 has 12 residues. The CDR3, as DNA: TGTGCCAGCGGCAGACCGAACACTGAAGCTTTCTTT. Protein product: CASGRPNTEAFF.

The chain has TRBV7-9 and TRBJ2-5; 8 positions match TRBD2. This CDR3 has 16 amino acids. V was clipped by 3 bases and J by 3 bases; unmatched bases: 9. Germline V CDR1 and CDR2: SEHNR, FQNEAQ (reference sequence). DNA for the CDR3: TGTGCCAGCAGCTTCCCCAGCGGGGGTACGGAAGAGACCCAGTACTTC. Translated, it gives CASSFPSGGTEETQYF.

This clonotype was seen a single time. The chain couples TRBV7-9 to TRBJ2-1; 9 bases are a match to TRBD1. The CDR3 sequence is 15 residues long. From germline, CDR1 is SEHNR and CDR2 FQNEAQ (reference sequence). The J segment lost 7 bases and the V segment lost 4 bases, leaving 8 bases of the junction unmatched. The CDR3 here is CASSSRTGALNEQFF. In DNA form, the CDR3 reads TGTGCCAGCAGCTCCCGGACAGGGGCCTTAAATGAGCAGTTCTTC.

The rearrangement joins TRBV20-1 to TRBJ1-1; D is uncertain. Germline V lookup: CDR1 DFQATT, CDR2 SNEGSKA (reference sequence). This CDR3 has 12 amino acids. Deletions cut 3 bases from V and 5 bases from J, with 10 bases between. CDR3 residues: CSARFESTEAFF. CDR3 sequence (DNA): TGCAGTGCTAGGTTCGAAAGTACTGAAGCTTTCTTT.

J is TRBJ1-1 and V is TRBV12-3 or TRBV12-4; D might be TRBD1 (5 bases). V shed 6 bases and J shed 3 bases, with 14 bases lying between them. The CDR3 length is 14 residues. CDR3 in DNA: TGTGCCAGCAGCCCCGGGACTTTGGACACTGAAGCTTTCTTT. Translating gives CASSPGTLDTEAFF.

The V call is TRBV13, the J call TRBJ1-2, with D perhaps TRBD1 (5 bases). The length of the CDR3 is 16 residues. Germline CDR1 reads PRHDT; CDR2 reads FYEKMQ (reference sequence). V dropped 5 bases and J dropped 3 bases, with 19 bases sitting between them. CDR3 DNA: TGTGCCAGCAGCGGAGGTGAGGGGCGTCCTGACTATGGCTACACCTTC. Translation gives CASSGGEGRPDYGYTF.

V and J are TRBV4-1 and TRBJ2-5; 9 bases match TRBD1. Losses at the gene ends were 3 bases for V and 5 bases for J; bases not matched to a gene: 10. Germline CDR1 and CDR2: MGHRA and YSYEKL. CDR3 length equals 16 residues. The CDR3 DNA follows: TGCGCCAGCAGCCACCAACCGGACAGGGGATATGAGACCCAGTACTTC. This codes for CASSHQPDRGYETQYF.

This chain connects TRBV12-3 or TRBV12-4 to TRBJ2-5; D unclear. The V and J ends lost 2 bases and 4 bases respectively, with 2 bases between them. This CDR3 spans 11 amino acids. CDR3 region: CASSLSETQYF. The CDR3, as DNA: TGTGCCAGCAGTTTATCAGAGACCCAGTACTTC.

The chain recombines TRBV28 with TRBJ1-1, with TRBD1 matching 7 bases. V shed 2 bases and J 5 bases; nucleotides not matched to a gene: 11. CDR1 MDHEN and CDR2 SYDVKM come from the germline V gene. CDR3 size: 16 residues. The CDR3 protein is CASSLRFGRGDTEAFF. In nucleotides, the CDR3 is TGTGCCAGCAGTTTAAGGTTTGGCAGGGGGGATACTGAAGCTTTCTTT.

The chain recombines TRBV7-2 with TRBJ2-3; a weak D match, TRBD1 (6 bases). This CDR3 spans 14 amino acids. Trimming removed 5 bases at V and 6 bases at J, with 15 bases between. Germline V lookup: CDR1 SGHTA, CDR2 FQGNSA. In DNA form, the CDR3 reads TGTGCCAGCAGCGTCACAGGGCCGGCCGATACGCAGTATTTT. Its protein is CASSVTGPADTQYF. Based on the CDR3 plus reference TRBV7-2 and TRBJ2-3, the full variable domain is GAGVSQSPSNKVTEKGKDVELRCDPISGHTALYWYRQSLGQGLEFLIYFQGNSAPDKSGLPSDRFSAERTGGSVSTLTIQRTQQEDSAVYLCASSVTGPADTQYFGPGTRLTVL.